This T cell receptor beta chain was captured by sequencing in a study of OX40 agonist ivuxolimab in advanced cancers. CDR3 length: 14 residues. Germline values: CDR1 SGHKS, CDR2 YYEKEE (reference sequence). Trimming shortened V by 4 bases and J by 3 bases, and 12 bases separated the two germline ends. A few counts support this clone. Libraries were prepared by immunoSEQ multiplex PCR; TCRdb keeps only in-frame clonotypes and omits some of them. The sample carries 15,000 to 20,000 clones, roughly 80% recorded once. The starting material was CD4+ or CD8+ T cells sorted from blood, obtained in a trial of the OX40 agonist ivuxolimab. The chain uses TRBV5-5 and TRBJ2-3; D ambiguous. The TCR originated in an adult with an advanced solid tumor such as melanoma, head and neck, liver or kidney cancer. CDR3 residues: CASSQVGVTDTQYF. CDR3 sequence (DNA): TGTGCCAGCAGCCAAGTTGGGGTAACAGATACGCAGTATTTT. Supplemented by reference TRBV5-5 and TRBJ2-3, the full variable domain reads DAGVTQSPTHLIKTRGQQVTLRCSPISGHKSVSWYQQVLGQGPQFIFQYYEKEERGRGNFPDRFSARQFPNYSSELNVNALLLGDSALYLCASSQVGVTDTQYFGPGTRLTVL.